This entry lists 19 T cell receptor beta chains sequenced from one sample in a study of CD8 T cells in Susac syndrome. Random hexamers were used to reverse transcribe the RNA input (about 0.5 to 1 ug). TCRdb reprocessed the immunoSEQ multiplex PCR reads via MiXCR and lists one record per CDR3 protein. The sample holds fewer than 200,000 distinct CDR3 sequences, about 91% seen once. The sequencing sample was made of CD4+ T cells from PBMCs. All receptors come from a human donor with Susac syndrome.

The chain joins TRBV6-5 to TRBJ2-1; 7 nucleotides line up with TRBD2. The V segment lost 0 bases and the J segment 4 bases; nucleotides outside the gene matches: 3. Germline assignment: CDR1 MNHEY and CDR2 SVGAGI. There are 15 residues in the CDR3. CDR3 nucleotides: TGTGCCAGCAGTTACTCCAAGCGGGGTTACAATGAGCAGTTCTTC. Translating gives CASSYSKRGYNEQFF.

The CDR3 loop reads CASSERFHGARETQYF. In DNA form, the CDR3 reads TGTGCCAGCAGTGAGCGCTTTCACGGGGCCCGGGAGACCCAGTACTTC. The J gene is TRBJ2-5, the V gene TRBV25-1; D may be TRBD1 or TRBD2 (5 bases each). The V gene's germline CDR1 is MGHDK and CDR2 SYGVNS. V lost 3 bases to trimming and J lost 5 bases, with 19 bases between them. The CDR3 consists of 16 residues.

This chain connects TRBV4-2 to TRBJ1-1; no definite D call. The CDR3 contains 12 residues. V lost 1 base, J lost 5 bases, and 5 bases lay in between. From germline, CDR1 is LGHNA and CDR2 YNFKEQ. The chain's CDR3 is CASSQARTEAFF. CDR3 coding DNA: TGTGCCAGCAGCCAAGCCCGGACTGAAGCTTTCTTT.

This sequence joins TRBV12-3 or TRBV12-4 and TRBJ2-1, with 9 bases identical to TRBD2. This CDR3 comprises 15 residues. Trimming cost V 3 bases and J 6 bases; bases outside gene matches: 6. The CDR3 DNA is TGTGCCAGCAGTTTGATCCTAGCGGGGCTCAATGAGCAGTTCTTC. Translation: CASSLILAGLNEQFF.

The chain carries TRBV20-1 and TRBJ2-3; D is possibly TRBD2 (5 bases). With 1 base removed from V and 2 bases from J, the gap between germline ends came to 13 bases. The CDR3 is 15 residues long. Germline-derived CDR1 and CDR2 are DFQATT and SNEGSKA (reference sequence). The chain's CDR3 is CSARVPTGYTDTQYF. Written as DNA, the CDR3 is TGCAGTGCTAGAGTACCTACGGGGTACACAGATACGCAGTATTTT.

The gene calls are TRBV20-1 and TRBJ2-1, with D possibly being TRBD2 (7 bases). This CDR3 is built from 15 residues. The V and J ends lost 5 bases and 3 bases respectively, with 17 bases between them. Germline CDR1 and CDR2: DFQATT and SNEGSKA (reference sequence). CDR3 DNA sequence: TGCAGTGCTCGGCAGGGCGGGGGCCTCTACAATGAGCAGTTCTTC. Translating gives CSARQGGGLYNEQFF.

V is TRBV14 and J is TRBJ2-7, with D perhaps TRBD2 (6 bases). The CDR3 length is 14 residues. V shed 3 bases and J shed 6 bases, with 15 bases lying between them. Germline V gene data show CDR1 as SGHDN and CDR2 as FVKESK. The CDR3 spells CASSQIPWGGEQYF. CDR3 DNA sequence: TGTGCCAGCAGCCAGATCCCGTGGGGAGGCGAGCAGTACTTC.

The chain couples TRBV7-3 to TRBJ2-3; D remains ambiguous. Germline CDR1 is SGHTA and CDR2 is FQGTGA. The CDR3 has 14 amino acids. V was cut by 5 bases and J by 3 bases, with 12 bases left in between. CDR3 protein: CASSLGTRTDTQYF. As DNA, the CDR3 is TGTGCCAGCAGCCTCGGCACGAGAACAGATACGCAGTATTTT.

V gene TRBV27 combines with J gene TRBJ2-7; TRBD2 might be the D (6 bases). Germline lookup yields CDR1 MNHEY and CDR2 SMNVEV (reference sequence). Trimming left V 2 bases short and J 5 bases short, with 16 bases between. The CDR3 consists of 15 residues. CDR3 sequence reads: CASSLRGGIQNEQYF. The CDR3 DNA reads TGTGCCAGCAGTTTACGGGGCGGGATCCAGAACGAGCAGTACTTC.

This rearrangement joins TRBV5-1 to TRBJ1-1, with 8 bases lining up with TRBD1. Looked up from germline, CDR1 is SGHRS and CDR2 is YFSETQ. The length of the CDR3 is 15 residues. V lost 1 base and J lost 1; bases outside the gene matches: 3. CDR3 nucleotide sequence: TGCGCCAGCAGCTTGTCAGGGGGCACGAACACTGAAGCTTTCTTT. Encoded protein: CASSLSGGTNTEAFF.

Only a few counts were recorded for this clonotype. The CDR3 DNA is TGTGCCAGCAGCACCCCCGACAGGGGCCCATACGAGCAGTACTTC. Encoded protein: CASSTPDRGPYEQYF. V is TRBV11-2 and J is TRBJ2-7; 8 bases fit TRBD1. CDR3 length equals 15 residues. CDR1 SGHAT and CDR2 FQNNGV come from the germline V gene. The V gene end was trimmed by 5 bases and the J gene end by 4 bases; junction bases not matched to a gene: 10.

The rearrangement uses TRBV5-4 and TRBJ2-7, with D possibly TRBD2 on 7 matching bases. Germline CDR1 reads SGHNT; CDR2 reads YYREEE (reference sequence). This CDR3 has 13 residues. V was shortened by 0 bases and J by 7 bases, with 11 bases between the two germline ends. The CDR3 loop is CASSLVGGGEQYF. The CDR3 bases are TGTGCCAGCAGCTTGGTGGGAGGGGGGGAGCAGTACTTC.

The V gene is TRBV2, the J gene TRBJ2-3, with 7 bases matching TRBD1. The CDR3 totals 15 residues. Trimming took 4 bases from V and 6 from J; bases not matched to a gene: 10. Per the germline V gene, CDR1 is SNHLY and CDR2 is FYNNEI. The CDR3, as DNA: TGTGCCAGCAGTGTTCAAGCAGGGGGTTTCGATACGCAGTATTTT. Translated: CASSVQAGGFDTQYF.

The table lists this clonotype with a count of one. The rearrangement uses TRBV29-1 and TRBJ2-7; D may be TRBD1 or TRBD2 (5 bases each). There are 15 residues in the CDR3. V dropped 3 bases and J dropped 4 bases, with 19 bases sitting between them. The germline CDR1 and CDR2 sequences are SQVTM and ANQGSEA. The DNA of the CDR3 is TGCAGCGTTGACGACAGCCGAGGGCCATTGTACGAGCAGTACTTC. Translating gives CSVDDSRGPLYEQYF.

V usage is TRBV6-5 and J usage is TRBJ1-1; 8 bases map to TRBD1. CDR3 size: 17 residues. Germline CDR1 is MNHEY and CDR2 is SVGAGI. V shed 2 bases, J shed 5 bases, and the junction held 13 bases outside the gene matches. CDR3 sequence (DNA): TGTGCCAGCAGTTACGGCTTTGACAGGGGTTTGGGAACTGAAGCTTTCTTT. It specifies CASSYGFDRGLGTEAFF.

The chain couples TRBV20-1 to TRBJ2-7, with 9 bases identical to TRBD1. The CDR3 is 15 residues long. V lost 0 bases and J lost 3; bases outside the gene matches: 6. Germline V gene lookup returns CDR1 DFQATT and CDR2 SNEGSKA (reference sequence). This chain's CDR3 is CSARELQGAGYEQYF. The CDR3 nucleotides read TGCAGTGCTAGAGAACTACAGGGGGCCGGCTACGAGCAGTACTTC.

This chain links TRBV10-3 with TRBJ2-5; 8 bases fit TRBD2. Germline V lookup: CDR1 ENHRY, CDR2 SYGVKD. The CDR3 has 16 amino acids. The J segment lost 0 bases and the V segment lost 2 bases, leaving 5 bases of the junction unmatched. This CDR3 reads CAISEMLAGYQETQYF. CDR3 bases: TGTGCCATCAGTGAGATGTTAGCGGGGTACCAAGAGACCCAGTACTTC.

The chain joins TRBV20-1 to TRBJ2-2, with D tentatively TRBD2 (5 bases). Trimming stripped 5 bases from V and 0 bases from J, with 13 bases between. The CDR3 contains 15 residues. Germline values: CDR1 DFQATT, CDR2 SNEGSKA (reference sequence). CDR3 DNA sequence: TGCAGTGCTTCCTCGGGGTACCCGAACACCGGGGAGCTGTTTTTT. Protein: CSASSGYPNTGELFF.

This chain's CDR3 is CASREGGAGANVLTF. The CDR3 DNA is TGTGCCAGCAGAGAAGGAGGTGCTGGGGCCAACGTCCTGACTTTC. The chain carries TRBV28 and TRBJ2-6; D possibly corresponds to TRBD2 (5 bases). Trimming shortened V by 6 bases and J by 2 bases, and 11 bases separated the two germline ends. The V gene's germline CDR1 is MDHEN and CDR2 SYDVKM. CDR3 size: 15 residues.